This T cell receptor (beta chain) was profiled in a study of neurological immune-mediated disorders. In its sample, this clonotype was seen many times. Sequencing runs each yielded over 180 million TCR-beta sequences from 15-18 subjects. TCRdb analysed the 5' RACE reads with MiXCR anew, one entry per CDR3 protein. The sample records approximately 130,000 distinct CDR3 sequences, roughly 3.2% being singletons. Germline V lookup: CDR1 SSHAT, CDR2 FNYEAQ (reference sequence). V was cut by 5 bases and J by 4 bases, with 14 bases left in between. The CDR3 is 14 amino acids. It was from 2 million PBMCs stored at -80 C that the unsorted libraries were obtained.

The chain carries TRBV7-7 and TRBJ1-1, with D unresolved. Input material: PBMCs. The receptor comes from a woman in her twenties or thirties with multiple sclerosis. The CDR3 DNA follows: TGTGCCAGCAGCCCCCTGCTAGACCCCACTGAAGCTTTCTTT. It translates to CASSPLLDPTEAFF.